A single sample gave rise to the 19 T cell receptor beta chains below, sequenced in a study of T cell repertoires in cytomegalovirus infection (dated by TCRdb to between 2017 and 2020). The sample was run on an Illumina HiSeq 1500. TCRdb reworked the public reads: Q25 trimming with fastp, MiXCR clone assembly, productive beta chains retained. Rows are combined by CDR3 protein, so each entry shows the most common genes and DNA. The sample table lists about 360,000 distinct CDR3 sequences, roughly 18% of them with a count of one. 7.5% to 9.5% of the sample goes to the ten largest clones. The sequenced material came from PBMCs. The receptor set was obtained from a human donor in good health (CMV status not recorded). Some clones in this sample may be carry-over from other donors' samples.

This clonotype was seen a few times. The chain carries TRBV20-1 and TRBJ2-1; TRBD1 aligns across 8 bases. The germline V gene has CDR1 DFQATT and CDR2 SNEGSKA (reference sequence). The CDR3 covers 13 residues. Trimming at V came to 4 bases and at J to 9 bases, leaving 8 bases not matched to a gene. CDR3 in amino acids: CSATDRGTGEQFF. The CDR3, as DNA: TGCAGTGCTACCGACAGGGGAACGGGTGAGCAGTTCTTC.

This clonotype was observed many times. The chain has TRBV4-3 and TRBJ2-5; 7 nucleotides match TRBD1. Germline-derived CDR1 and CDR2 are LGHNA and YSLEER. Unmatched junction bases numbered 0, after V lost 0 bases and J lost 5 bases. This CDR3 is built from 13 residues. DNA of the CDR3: TGCGCCAGCAGCCAAGACAGGGGGGAGACCCAGTACTTC. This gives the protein CASSQDRGETQYF.

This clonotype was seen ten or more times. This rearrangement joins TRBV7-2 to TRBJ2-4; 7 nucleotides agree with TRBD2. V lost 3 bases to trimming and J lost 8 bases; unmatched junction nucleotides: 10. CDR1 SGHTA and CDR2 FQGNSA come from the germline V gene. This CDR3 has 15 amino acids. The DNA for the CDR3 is TGTGCCAGCAGCTTTCGGGCGGGAGAAGGATACATTCAGTACTTC. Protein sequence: CASSFRAGEGYIQYF.

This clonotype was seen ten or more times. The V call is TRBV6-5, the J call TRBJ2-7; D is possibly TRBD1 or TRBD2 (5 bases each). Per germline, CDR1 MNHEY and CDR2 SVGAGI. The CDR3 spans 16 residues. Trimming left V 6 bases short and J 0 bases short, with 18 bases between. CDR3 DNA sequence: TGTGCCAGCAGCCGGGACCAGATCCTGAGCTCCTACGAGCAGTACTTC. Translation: CASSRDQILSSYEQYF.

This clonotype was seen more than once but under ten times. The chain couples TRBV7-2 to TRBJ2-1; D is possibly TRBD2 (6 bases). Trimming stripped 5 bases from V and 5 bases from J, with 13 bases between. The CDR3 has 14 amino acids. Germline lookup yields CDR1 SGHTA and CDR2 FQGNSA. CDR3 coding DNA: TGTGCCAGCAGCCCTGAGACTAGTAACAATGAGCAGTTCTTC. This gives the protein CASSPETSNNEQFF.

The CDR3 reads CASSLVRWVQGGTLHF. In DNA form, the CDR3 reads TGTGCCAGCAGCTTAGTCCGCTGGGTACAGGGGGGCACCCTCCACTTT. The chain recombines TRBV7-2 with TRBJ1-6; 8 bases map to TRBD1. Trimming at V came to 1 base and at J to 14 bases, leaving 13 bases not matched to a gene. Germline V lookup: CDR1 SGHTA, CDR2 FQGNSA. The CDR3 has 16 amino acids. Complete variable domain (other parts from reference TRBV7-2 and TRBJ1-6): GAGVSQSPSNKVTEKGKDVELRCDPISGHTALYWYRQSLGQGLEFLIYFQGNSAPDKSGLPSDRFSAERTGGSVSTLTIQRTQQEDSAVYLCASSLVRWVQGGTLHFGNGTRLTVT.

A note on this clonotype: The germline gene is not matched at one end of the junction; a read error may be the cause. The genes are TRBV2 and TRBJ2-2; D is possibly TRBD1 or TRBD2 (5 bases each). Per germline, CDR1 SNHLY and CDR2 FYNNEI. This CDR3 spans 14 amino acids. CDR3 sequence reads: CASSFGAKTGELFF. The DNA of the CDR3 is TGTGCCAGCAGTTTCGGGGCGAAAACCGGGGAGCTGTTTTTT.

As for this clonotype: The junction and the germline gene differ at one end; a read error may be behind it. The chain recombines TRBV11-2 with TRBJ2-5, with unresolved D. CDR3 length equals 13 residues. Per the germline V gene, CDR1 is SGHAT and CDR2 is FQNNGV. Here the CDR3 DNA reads TGTGCCAGCAGCTTAGGATTTGGAGAGGCCCAGTACTTC. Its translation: CASSLGFGEAQYF.

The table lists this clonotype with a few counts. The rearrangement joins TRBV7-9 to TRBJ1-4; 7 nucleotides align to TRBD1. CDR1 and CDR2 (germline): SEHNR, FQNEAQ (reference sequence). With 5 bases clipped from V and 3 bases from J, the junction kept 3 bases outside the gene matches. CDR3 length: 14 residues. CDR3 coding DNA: TGTGCCAGCAGCAGACAGGGATCTAATGAAAAACTGTTTTTT. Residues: CASSRQGSNEKLFF.

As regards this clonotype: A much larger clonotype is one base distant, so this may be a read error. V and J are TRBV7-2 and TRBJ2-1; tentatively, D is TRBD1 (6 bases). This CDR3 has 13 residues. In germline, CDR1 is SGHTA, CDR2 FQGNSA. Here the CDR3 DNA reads TGTGCCAGCAGCTCCTACAGGGACGGTGAGCAGGTCTTC. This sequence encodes CASSSYRDGEQVF.

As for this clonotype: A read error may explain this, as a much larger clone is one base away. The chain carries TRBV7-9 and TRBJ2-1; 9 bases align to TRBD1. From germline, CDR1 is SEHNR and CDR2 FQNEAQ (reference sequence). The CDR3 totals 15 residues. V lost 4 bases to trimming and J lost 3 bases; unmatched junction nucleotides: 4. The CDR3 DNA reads TGTGCCAGCAGCTCCGGACAGGGGAACTACAATGAGCAGTTCTTC. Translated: CASSSGQGNYNEQFF.

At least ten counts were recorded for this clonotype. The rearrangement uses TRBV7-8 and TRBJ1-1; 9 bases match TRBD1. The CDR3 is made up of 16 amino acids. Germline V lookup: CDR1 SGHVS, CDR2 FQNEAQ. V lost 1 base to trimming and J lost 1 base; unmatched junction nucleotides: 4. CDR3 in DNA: TGTGCCAGCAGCTTAGAGACGGGACAGGGGAACACTGAAGCTTTCTTT. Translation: CASSLETGQGNTEAFF. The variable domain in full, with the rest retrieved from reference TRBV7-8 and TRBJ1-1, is GAGVSQSPRYKVAKRGQDVALRCDPISGHVSLFWYQQALGQGPEFLTYFQNEAQLDKSGLPSDRFFAERPEGSVSTLKIQRTQQEDSAVYLCASSLETGQGNTEAFFGQGTRLTVV.

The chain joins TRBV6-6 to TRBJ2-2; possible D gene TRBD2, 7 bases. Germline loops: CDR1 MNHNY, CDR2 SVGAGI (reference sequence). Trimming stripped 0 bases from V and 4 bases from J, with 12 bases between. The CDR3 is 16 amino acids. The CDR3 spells CASSYSGGLGTGELFF. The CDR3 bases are TGTGCCAGCAGTTACTCCGGGGGGCTGGGCACCGGGGAGCTGTTTTTT.

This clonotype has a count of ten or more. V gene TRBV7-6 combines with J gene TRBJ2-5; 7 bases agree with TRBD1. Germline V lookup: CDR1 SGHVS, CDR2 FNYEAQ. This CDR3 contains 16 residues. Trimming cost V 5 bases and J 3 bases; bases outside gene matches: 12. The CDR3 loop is CASSPRYGTEEETQYF. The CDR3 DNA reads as TGTGCCAGCAGCCCCCGGTACGGGACAGAAGAAGAGACCCAGTACTTC.

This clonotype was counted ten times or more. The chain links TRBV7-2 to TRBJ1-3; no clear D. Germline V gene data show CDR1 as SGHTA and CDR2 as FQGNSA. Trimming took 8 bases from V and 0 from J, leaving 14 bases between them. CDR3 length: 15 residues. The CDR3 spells CASRTRANSGNTIYF. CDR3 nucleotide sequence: TGTGCCAGCCGAACTCGGGCCAACTCTGGAAACACCATATATTTT.

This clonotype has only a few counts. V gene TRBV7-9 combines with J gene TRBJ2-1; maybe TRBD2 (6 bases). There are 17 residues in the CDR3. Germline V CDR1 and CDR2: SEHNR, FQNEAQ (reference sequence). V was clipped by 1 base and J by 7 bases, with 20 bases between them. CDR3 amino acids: CASSLVSRWLARNEQFF. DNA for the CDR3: TGTGCCAGCAGCTTAGTCTCTCGTTGGCTAGCGCGTAATGAGCAGTTCTTC.

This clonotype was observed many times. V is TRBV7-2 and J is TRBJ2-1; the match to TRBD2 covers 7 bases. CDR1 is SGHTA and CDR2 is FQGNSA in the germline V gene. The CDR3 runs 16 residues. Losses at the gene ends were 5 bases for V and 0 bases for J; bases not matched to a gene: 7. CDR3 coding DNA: TGTGCCAGCAGCCCAGCTAGCGGCCGCTCCTACAATGAGCAGTTCTTC. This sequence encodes CASSPASGRSYNEQFF.

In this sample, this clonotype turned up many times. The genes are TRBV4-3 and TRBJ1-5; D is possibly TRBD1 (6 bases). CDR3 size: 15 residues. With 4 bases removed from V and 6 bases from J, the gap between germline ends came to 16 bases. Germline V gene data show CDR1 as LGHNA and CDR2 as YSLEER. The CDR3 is CASSPYPGATQPQHF. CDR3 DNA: TGCGCCAGCAGCCCTTATCCAGGGGCCACTCAGCCCCAGCATTTT.

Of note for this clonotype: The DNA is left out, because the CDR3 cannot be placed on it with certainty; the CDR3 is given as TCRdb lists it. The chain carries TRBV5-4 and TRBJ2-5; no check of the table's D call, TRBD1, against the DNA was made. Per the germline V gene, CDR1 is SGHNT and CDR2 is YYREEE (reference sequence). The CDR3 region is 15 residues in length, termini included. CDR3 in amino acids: CASSLYRRAGETQYF.